These 29 T cell receptor beta chains came from one sample sequenced in a study of cytomegalovirus exposure and HLA in healthy donors. The PCR was carried out with 60 Vbeta primers and 13 Jbeta primers. Repertoires were generated with immunoSEQ multiplex PCR, while TCRdb's copy carries only in-frame clones and drops some. This sample contains 100,000 to 150,000 clones. Sequenced sample: PBMCs. Source of these receptors: a woman in her thirties or forties in good health and CMV-seropositive.

The V and J genes are TRBV29-1 and TRBJ1-2, with 7 positions matching TRBD1. Germline lookup yields CDR1 SQVTM and CDR2 ANQGSEA. After removal of 5 bases from V and 4 bases from J, the junction contained 4 bases not matched to a gene. The CDR3 totals 12 residues. The CDR3 sequence is CSVPGGPYGYTF. As DNA, the CDR3 is TGCAGCGTTCCAGGGGGGCCCTATGGCTACACCTTC.

The chain is built from TRBV5-8 and TRBJ2-3; D not resolved. V was shortened by 4 bases and J by 1 base, with 16 bases between the two germline ends. This CDR3 contains 16 residues. Germline assignment: CDR1 SGHTS and CDR2 YDEGEE. The chain's CDR3 is CASSPFDGFRTDTQYF. Written as DNA, the CDR3 is TGTGCCAGCAGCCCTTTCGACGGGTTCCGCACAGATACGCAGTATTTT.

The chain's CDR3 is CASSQETSGEQFF. The CDR3 region has the DNA TGCGCCAGCAGCCAAGAAACTAGCGGAGAGCAGTTCTTC. The chain couples TRBV4-1 to TRBJ2-1; 8 bases align to TRBD2. From germline, CDR1 is MGHRA and CDR2 YSYEKL. V dropped 0 bases and J dropped 10; count of bases not matched to a gene: 2. The CDR3 totals 13 residues.

This sequence joins TRBV4-1 and TRBJ1-5, with D perhaps TRBD1 (5 bases). Germline V CDR1 and CDR2: MGHRA, YSYEKL. CDR3 size: 16 residues. The V end was cut by 4 bases, the J end by 3 bases, with 16 bases between. CDR3 sequence: CASSPAFDSDNQPQHF. DNA of the CDR3: TGCGCCAGCAGCCCTGCTTTTGACAGCGACAATCAGCCCCAGCATTTT.

The chain carries TRBV7-6 and TRBJ2-7; the D gene is possibly TRBD1 (6 bases). Germline CDR1 and CDR2: SGHVS and FNYEAQ. Between the trimmed V and J ends, which lost 1 base and 7 bases, there was a span of 17 bases. This CDR3 has 15 amino acids. The DNA for the CDR3 is TGTGCCAGCAGCTTAGTACGGCAGGGGCTCGGGGAGCAGTACTTC. It yields the protein CASSLVRQGLGEQYF.

V gene TRBV4-2 combines with J gene TRBJ2-7, with D hard to call. In germline, CDR1 is LGHNA, CDR2 YNFKEQ. The CDR3 runs to 15 residues. Trimming removed 2 bases at V and 0 bases at J, with 11 bases between. The CDR3 sequence is CASSQLTSPSYEQYF. The CDR3 bases are TGTGCCAGCAGCCAACTAACCTCTCCCTCCTACGAGCAGTACTTC.

This chain joins TRBV7-3 and TRBJ2-1; 9 nucleotides align to TRBD2. Germline V lookup: CDR1 SGHTA, CDR2 FQGTGA. The CDR3 consists of 14 residues. V was pared by 8 bases and J by 5 bases, with 7 bases of the junction left unmatched. The CDR3 reads CASCLAGGNNEQFF. The CDR3 DNA reads as TGTGCCAGCTGCCTGGCGGGAGGGAACAATGAGCAGTTCTTC.

The chain is built from TRBV27 and TRBJ1-4; a weak D match, TRBD1 (5 bases). CDR1 and CDR2 from the germline V gene are MNHEY and SMNVEV (reference sequence). The CDR3 is 16 amino acids. V was trimmed by 6 bases and J by 8 bases, leaving 22 bases between them. The CDR3 spells CASSRIGVGLSEKLFF. The CDR3 DNA sequence: TGTGCCAGCAGCCGGATAGGTGTGGGGCTGTCCGAAAAACTGTTTTTT.

V is TRBV5-1 and J is TRBJ1-1; 9 bases are shared with TRBD1. The CDR3 covers 16 residues. Trimming cost V 1 base and J 1 base; bases outside gene matches: 5. From germline, CDR1 is SGHRS and CDR2 YFSETQ. The CDR3 loop is CASSLRADRGNTEAFF. The DNA for the CDR3 is TGCGCCAGCAGCTTGAGGGCGGACAGGGGGAACACTGAAGCTTTCTTT.

The rearrangement links TRBV9 to TRBJ2-2; D ambiguous. This CDR3 comprises 15 residues. CDR1 SGDLS and CDR2 YYNGEE come from the germline V gene. Trimming stripped 0 bases from V and 0 bases from J, with 6 bases between. CDR3 in DNA: TGTGCCAGCAGCGTAGGACACACGAACACCGGGGAGCTGTTTTTT. Translation: CASSVGHTNTGELFF. The variable domain in full, completed from reference TRBV9 and TRBJ2-2, reads DSGVTQTPKHLITATGQRVTLRCSPRSGDLSVYWYQQSLDQGLQFLIQYYNGEERAKGNILERFSAQQFPDLHSELNLSSLELGDSALYFCASSVGHTNTGELFFGEGSRLTVL.

CDR3 bases: TGTGCCAGCAGAGAGACAGGCGCCACTGAAGCTTTCTTT. Protein product: CASRETGATEAFF. The chain links TRBV6-4 to TRBJ1-1; maybe TRBD1 (6 bases). CDR1 and CDR2 (germline): MRHNA, SNTAGT. Trimming took off 6 bases at V and 4 bases at J, with 12 bases between the two ends. The CDR3 spans 13 residues.

The V call is TRBV7-2, the J call TRBJ2-3; D not certain. This CDR3 has 12 amino acids. CDR1 and CDR2 (germline): SGHTA, FQGNSA. V dropped 5 bases and J dropped 3 bases, with 6 bases sitting between them. The CDR3 sequence is CASSPQTDTQYF. Here the CDR3 DNA reads TGTGCCAGCAGCCCTCAGACAGATACGCAGTATTTT. The variable domain in full, completed from reference TRBV7-2 and TRBJ2-3, reads GAGVSQSPSNKVTEKGKDVELRCDPISGHTALYWYRQSLGQGLEFLIYFQGNSAPDKSGLPSDRFSAERTGGSVSTLTIQRTQQEDSAVYLCASSPQTDTQYFGPGTRLTVL.

V gene TRBV29-1 combines with J gene TRBJ1-1; 7 nucleotides line up with TRBD1. CDR3 size: 13 residues. CDR1 and CDR2 from the germline V gene are SQVTM and ANQGSEA. The V segment lost 7 bases and the J segment 1 base; nucleotides outside the gene matches: 6. This CDR3 is CSELDRANTEAFF. For the CDR3, the DNA is TGCAGCGAGCTTGACAGGGCGAACACTGAAGCTTTCTTT.

The genes are TRBV30 and TRBJ2-5; perhaps TRBD1 as D (6 bases). Germline lookup yields CDR1 GTSNPN and CDR2 SVGIG (reference sequence). CDR3 length: 17 amino acids. V lost 1 base to trimming and J lost 5 bases, with 23 bases between them. The CDR3 sequence: CAWSAPQGLAGVETQYF. In DNA form, the CDR3 reads TGTGCCTGGAGTGCGCCACAGGGTTTGGCAGGGGTTGAGACCCAGTACTTC.

This chain uses TRBV7-2 with TRBJ2-5; possibly TRBD1 for D (6 bases). Germline V lookup: CDR1 SGHTA, CDR2 FQGNSA. V lost 1 base and J 5 bases, leaving 11 bases between the germline ends. This CDR3 is built from 14 residues. In nucleotides, the CDR3 is TGTGCCAGCAGCTTAGACCAGGGGTGGGAGACCCAGTACTTC. This translates into CASSLDQGWETQYF.

The chain links TRBV28 to TRBJ2-7; 9 nucleotides line up with TRBD2. The CDR3 runs to 15 residues. Germline V CDR1 and CDR2: MDHEN, SYDVKM. The V segment lost 6 bases and the J segment 4 bases; nucleotides outside the gene matches: 10. The CDR3 region has the DNA TGTGCCAGCAGCCCCCCCGCGGGAGGGCCTTACGAGCAGTACTTC. Protein product: CASSPPAGGPYEQYF.

The J gene is TRBJ2-7, the V gene TRBV7-2, with 8 bases fitting TRBD1. This CDR3 is 14 amino acids long. J lost 2 bases, V lost 5 bases, and 5 bases had no gene match. Germline CDR1 is SGHTA and CDR2 is FQGNSA. CDR3 region: CASSMDRDAYEQYF. CDR3 nucleotide sequence: TGTGCCAGCAGCATGGACAGGGACGCCTACGAGCAGTACTTC. The whole variable domain, remainder taken from reference TRBV7-2 and TRBJ2-7, is GAGVSQSPSNKVTEKGKDVELRCDPISGHTALYWYRQSLGQGLEFLIYFQGNSAPDKSGLPSDRFSAERTGGSVSTLTIQRTQQEDSAVYLCASSMDRDAYEQYFGPGTRLTVT.

The J gene is TRBJ2-7, the V gene TRBV27, with 11 bases fitting TRBD2. CDR1 and CDR2 (germline): MNHEY, SMNVEV (reference sequence). The CDR3 is 17 amino acids. With 2 bases clipped from V and 3 bases from J, the junction kept 9 bases outside the gene matches. The CDR3 sequence: CASSLNTFGTSGYEQYF. CDR3 in DNA: TGTGCCAGCAGTTTAAATACTTTCGGGACTAGCGGCTACGAGCAGTACTTC.

The rearrangement links TRBV30 to TRBJ2-5, with 8 bases aligning to TRBD1. With 2 bases clipped from V and 4 bases from J, the junction kept 6 bases outside the gene matches. The CDR3 spans 14 residues. The germline V gene has CDR1 GTSNPN and CDR2 SVGIG (reference sequence). The CDR3 coding sequence is TGTGCCTGGAGTTTTCAGGGGGCCGGAGAGACCCAGTACTTC. It yields the protein CAWSFQGAGETQYF.

The J gene is TRBJ2-7, the V gene TRBV25-1; D remains unclear. CDR1 and CDR2 (germline): MGHDK, SYGVNS. With 1 base removed from V and 5 bases from J, the gap between germline ends came to 15 bases. The CDR3 has 15 amino acids. CDR3 in DNA: TGTGCCAGCAGTGAATCTTCCAACACCGTCCACGAGCAGTACTTC. Its protein is CASSESSNTVHEQYF.

The V call is TRBV7-2, the J call TRBJ2-1; 14 bases line up with TRBD2. The V gene's germline CDR1 is SGHTA and CDR2 FQGNSA. V lost 10 bases to trimming and J lost 6 bases; unmatched junction nucleotides: 2. The CDR3 length is 13 residues. In nucleotides, the CDR3 is TGTGCCACCGGGACTAGCGGGAGCAATGAGCAGTTCTTC. This gives the protein CATGTSGSNEQFF.

V gene TRBV7-2 combines with J gene TRBJ2-1; 8 bases match TRBD2. CDR3 length: 16 amino acids. Losses at the gene ends were 1 base for V and 9 bases for J; bases not matched to a gene: 11. In germline, CDR1 is SGHTA, CDR2 FQGNSA. In DNA, the CDR3 is TGTGCCAGCAGCTTAGTTACCAGCGGGAGCGACCTTGAGCAGTTCTTC. Translating gives CASSLVTSGSDLEQFF.

On this clone itself: The junction differs from germline at one of its ends, possibly a read error. The chain uses TRBV9 and TRBJ2-1; D is perhaps TRBD2 (7 bases). Germline V gene sequence: CDR1 SGDLS, CDR2 YYNGEE. This CDR3 comprises 16 residues. Written as DNA, the CDR3 is TGTGCCAGCAGCGTTGGGGGGGGCGGGAGCTACAGTGAGCAGTTCTTC. This encodes CASSVGGGGSYSEQFF.

The chain is built from TRBV19 and TRBJ1-6; TRBD1 matches at 9 bases. In germline, CDR1 is LNHDA, CDR2 SQIVND (reference sequence). With V trimmed by 6 bases and J by 6 bases, 9 bases remained unmatched. The length of the CDR3 is 16 residues. The CDR3 reads CASSTTNRGPNSPLHF. CDR3 sequence (DNA): TGTGCCAGTAGCACTACCAACAGGGGGCCTAATTCACCCCTCCACTTT. Full variable domain (outside the CDR3, taken from reference TRBV19 and TRBJ1-6): DGGITQSPKYLFRKEGQNVTLSCEQNLNHDAMYWYRQDPGQGLRLIYYSQIVNDFQKGDIAEGYSVSREKKESFPLTVTSAQKNPTAFYLCASSTTNRGPNSPLHFGNGTRLTVT.

The J gene is TRBJ2-7, the V gene TRBV5-8; 8 bases align to TRBD2. From germline, CDR1 is SGHTS and CDR2 YDEGEE. There are 13 residues in the CDR3. V shed 7 bases, J shed 1 base, and the junction held 4 bases outside the gene matches. CDR3 amino acids: CASGIAGSYEQYF. The CDR3 nucleotides read TGTGCCAGCGGGATAGCGGGGTCCTACGAGCAGTACTTC. The variable domain in full, completed from reference TRBV5-8 and TRBJ2-7, reads EAGVTQSPTHLIKTRGQQATLRCSPISGHTSVYWYQQALGLGLQFLLWYDEGEERNRGNFPPRFSGRQFPNYSSELNVNALELEDSALYLCASGIAGSYEQYFGPGTRLTVT.

This chain links TRBV19 with TRBJ1-2; a possible D gene is TRBD1 (5 bases). V lost 5 bases and J lost 5, with 18 bases in between. This CDR3 spans 15 amino acids. Germline CDR1 reads LNHDA; CDR2 reads SQIVND (reference sequence). CDR3 residues: CASSDTDIPSYGYTF. DNA for the CDR3: TGTGCCAGTAGTGATACGGACATCCCATCTTATGGCTACACCTTC.

The chain carries TRBV28 and TRBJ1-5, with D maybe TRBD1 (5 bases). V was trimmed by 2 bases and J by 6 bases, leaving 11 bases between them. Germline-derived CDR1 and CDR2 are MDHEN and SYDVKM. This CDR3 comprises 14 residues. CDR3 in amino acids: CASSLRGVSQPQHF. The CDR3 coding sequence is TGTGCCAGCAGTTTACGGGGGGTCAGTCAGCCCCAGCATTTT.

The V and J genes are TRBV29-1 and TRBJ2-1; weak D call: TRBD2 (6 bases). Germline V gives CDR1 SQVTM, CDR2 ANQGSEA. Between the trimmed V and J ends, which lost 7 bases and 1 base, there was a span of 17 bases. The CDR3 runs to 15 residues. CDR3 nucleotides: TGCAGCGCTTTTTACCGGGGGTCTTCCTACAATGAGCAGTTCTTC. Encoded protein: CSAFYRGSSYNEQFF.

The chain joins TRBV10-3 to TRBJ1-1; D is ambiguous. The CDR3 is made up of 13 amino acids. Trimming shortened V by 6 bases and J by 0 bases, and 8 bases separated the two germline ends. Germline V gene lookup returns CDR1 ENHRY and CDR2 SYGVKD. CDR3 in amino acids: CAIRPGLNTEAFF. The DNA of the CDR3 is TGTGCCATCAGACCGGGATTGAACACTGAAGCTTTCTTT.